Shown below are 2 T cell receptor beta chains from a single sample sequenced in a study of blood T cell repertoires in COVID-19. The data were produced by immunoSEQ multiplex PCR, yet TCRdb's version contains in-frame clones alone and is incomplete. Here the sample spans hundreds of thousands of clones, roughly 82% being singletons. Sequenced input: PBMCs or T cells enriched from blood (not recorded which). The origin of the receptors is a woman between 45 and 65 years old who had recovered from COVID-19.

The chain links TRBV18 to TRBJ2-2, with no clear D. V lost 2 bases and J lost 1, with 8 bases in between. CDR3 length: 15 amino acids. In germline, CDR1 is KGHSH, CDR2 LQKENI. The CDR3 spells CASSPVSGNTGELFF. DNA of the CDR3: TGTGCCAGCTCACCAGTGTCGGGGAACACCGGGGAGCTGTTTTTT.

This clone was detected only a few times. The chain joins TRBV4-3 to TRBJ1-1; the D is unclear. V lost 4 bases, J lost 1 base, and 10 bases lay in between. This CDR3 has 14 residues. CDR1 is LGHNA, CDR2 YSLEER, per germline. DNA for the CDR3: TGCGCCAGCAGCCTAACGTACGGGAACACTGAAGCTTTCTTT. It yields the protein CASSLTYGNTEAFF.